These 10 T cell receptor beta chains were sequenced from one sample in a study of T cell responses to AZD1222 COVID-19 vaccine (dated by TCRdb to about 2021). The library came from the immunoSEQ multiplex PCR assay. This immuneACCESS table, as held by TCRdb, lists in-frame sequences with V and J called but not all clones. Of the missing ones, under half trace to an unresolved V gene in checked studies; the others have no known cause. This sample has approximately 190,000 clones in its table, and approximately 92% of those were observed once. The ten largest clones capture less than 4% of the sample. The intended sense of this specimen's time point label: about 28 days (+/-7) after the second vaccine dose. What this sample's treatment or condition label stands for: meningococcal conjugate vaccine given as trial control. The input for sequencing was peripheral blood, taken 28 days after the second dose of the MenACWY control vaccine. These receptors originate from an adult who received the MenACWY meningococcal vaccine as a control.

In nucleotides, the CDR3 is TGTGCCAGCAGACCGGGAGAGCGGAACACTGAAGCTTTCTTT. Its protein product is CASRPGERNTEAFF. The chain links TRBV6-5 to TRBJ1-1; D uncertain. Germline CDR1 MNHEY, CDR2 SVGAGI. V was trimmed by 6 bases and J by 1 base, leaving 12 bases between them. The CDR3 contains 14 residues.

Here the CDR3 DNA reads TGTGCCAGCAGTTACCTCGGGGGGGTTAACTATGGCTACACCTTC. It specifies CASSYLGGVNYGYTF. The rearrangement links TRBV6-5 to TRBJ1-2; D is possibly TRBD1 (5 bases). The CDR3 is 15 residues long. Trimming took 2 bases from V and 1 from J, leaving 11 bases between them. CDR1 is MNHEY, CDR2 SVGAGI, per germline.

The chain joins TRBV7-8 to TRBJ1-1; tentative D call: TRBD1 (5 bases). Germline lookup yields CDR1 SGHVS and CDR2 FQNEAQ. This CDR3 is 16 amino acids long. Deletions cut 2 bases from V and 3 bases from J, with 16 bases between. CDR3 in amino acids: CASSLWAGRRDTEAFF. As DNA, the CDR3 is TGTGCCAGCAGCTTATGGGCAGGGAGAAGGGACACTGAAGCTTTCTTT.

The V gene is TRBV28, the J gene TRBJ1-3; D is unresolved. Germline lookup yields CDR1 MDHEN and CDR2 SYDVKM. V lost 6 bases, J lost 4 bases, and 13 bases lay in between. This CDR3 comprises 14 residues. CDR3 region: CASSWTGSGNTIYF. The CDR3 nucleotides read TGTGCCAGCAGCTGGACGGGGTCGGGAAACACCATATATTTT.

V usage is TRBV5-1 and J usage is TRBJ1-1, with TRBD1 matching 8 bases. CDR3 length equals 15 residues. Germline CDR1 is SGHRS and CDR2 is YFSETQ. V gave up 3 bases and J gave up 4 bases; unmatched junction bases: 8. The CDR3 DNA reads as TGCGCCAGCAGCTCCGGACAGGGCGTGGGCACTGAAGCTTTCTTT. This codes for CASSSGQGVGTEAFF.

The chain joins TRBV5-1 to TRBJ2-1; D is possibly TRBD1 or TRBD2 (5 bases each). The CDR3 is 13 amino acids. The V gene lost 5 bases and the J gene lost 7 bases, with 13 bases spanning the gap. Germline CDR1 and CDR2: SGHRS and YFSETQ. The CDR3 sequence is CASSSLGENEQFF. For the CDR3, the DNA is TGCGCCAGCAGTTCCTTAGGGGAGAATGAGCAGTTCTTC.

This chain connects TRBV5-1 to TRBJ1-3; D is undetermined. V lost 0 bases and J lost 1, with 11 bases in between. This CDR3 is built from 16 residues. Per the germline V gene, CDR1 is SGHRS and CDR2 is YFSETQ. The CDR3, as DNA: TGCGCCAGCAGCTTGGCCGGGCGTTCGTCTGGAAACACCATATATTTT. Translating it yields CASSLAGRSSGNTIYF.

The genes are TRBV11-2 and TRBJ2-7; perhaps TRBD1 as D (6 bases). Germline-derived CDR1 and CDR2 are SGHAT and FQNNGV. The CDR3 length is 14 residues. Trimming left V 5 bases short and J 3 bases short, with 14 bases between. The CDR3 coding sequence is TGTGCCAGCAGCCCCAGGGGTGATCTCTACGAGCAGTACTTC. Its protein product is CASSPRGDLYEQYF.

This clone was detected once. The chain has TRBV5-6 and TRBJ2-3; D call uncertain. V dropped 3 bases and J dropped 5 bases, with 19 bases sitting between them. The CDR3 contains 16 residues. Germline loops: CDR1 SGHDT, CDR2 YYEEEE. CDR3 loop: CASSSPGLNYLDTQYF. DNA of the CDR3: TGTGCCAGCAGCTCCCCCGGCCTCAACTACCTAGATACGCAGTATTTT.

V gene TRBV19 combines with J gene TRBJ2-5, with 8 bases that match TRBD2. The V and J ends lost 1 base and 4 bases, in that order; junction bases with no gene match: 8. Germline CDR1 reads LNHDA; CDR2 reads SQIVND (reference sequence). The CDR3 loop spans 16 amino acids. In nucleotides, the CDR3 is TGTGCCAGTAGTATAGTGGGAGTAGCGGGATTAGAGACCCAGTACTTC. Translated: CASSIVGVAGLETQYF. Full variable domain (missing parts from reference TRBV19 and TRBJ2-5): DGGITQSPKYLFRKEGQNVTLSCEQNLNHDAMYWYRQDPGQGLRLIYYSQIVNDFQKGDIAEGYSVSREKKESFPLTVTSAQKNPTAFYLCASSIVGVAGLETQYFGPGTRLLVL.